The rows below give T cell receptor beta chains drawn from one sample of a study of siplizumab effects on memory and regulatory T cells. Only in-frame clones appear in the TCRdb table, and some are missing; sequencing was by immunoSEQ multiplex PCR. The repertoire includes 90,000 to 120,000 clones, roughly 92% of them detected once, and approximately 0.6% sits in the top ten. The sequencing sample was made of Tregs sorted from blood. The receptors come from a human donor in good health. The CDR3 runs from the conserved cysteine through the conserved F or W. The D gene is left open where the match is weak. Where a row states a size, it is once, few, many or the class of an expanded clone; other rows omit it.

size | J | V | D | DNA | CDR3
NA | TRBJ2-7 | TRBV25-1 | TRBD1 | TGTGCCAGCAGTGACCCAACGACAGGGGCCTACGAGCAGTACTTC | CASSDPTTGAYEQYF
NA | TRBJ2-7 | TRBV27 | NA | TGTGCCAGCAGATTGGGGTACGAGCAGTACTTC | CASRLGYEQYF
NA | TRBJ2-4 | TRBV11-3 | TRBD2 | TGTGCCAGCAGCCGGGAGGGCCAAAACATTCAGTACTTC | CASSREGQNIQYF
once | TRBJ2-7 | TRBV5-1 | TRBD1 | TGCGCCAGCAGTATCGGTGGGACAGGGGTAGGGGAGCAGTACTTC | CASSIGGTGVGEQYF
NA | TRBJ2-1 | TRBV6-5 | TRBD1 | TGTGCCAGCAGTTACCCTATGGACAGGGAGCATGAGCAGTTCTTC | CASSYPMDREHEQFF
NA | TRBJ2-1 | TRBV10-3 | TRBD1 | TGTGCCATCCAGGGACAGGGGATCAATGAGCAGTTCTTC | CAIQGQGINEQFF
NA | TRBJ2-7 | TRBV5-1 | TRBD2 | TGCGCCAGCAGCCTCCAAACTAGCGGGAGAGGCGGTCCCGTTGGGCAGTACTTC | CASSLQTSGRGGPVGQYF
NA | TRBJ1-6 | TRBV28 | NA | TGTGCCAGCAGTTTAATGTTGTCGAGCACTTATAATTCACCCCTCCACTTT | CASSLMLSSTYNSPLHF
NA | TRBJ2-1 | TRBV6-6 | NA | TGTGCCAGCAGGCAGGGTTACAATGAGCAGTTCTTC | CASRQGYNEQFF
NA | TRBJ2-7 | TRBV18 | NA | TGTGCCAGCTCACCACTTCCACGTTTTCAAGAGCAGTACTTC | CASSPLPRFQEQYF
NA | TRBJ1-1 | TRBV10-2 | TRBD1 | TGCGCCAGCAGTGAGCTTGGGGGTCTAGGGGGCGTGAACACTGAAGCTTTCTTT | CASSELGGLGGVNTEAFF
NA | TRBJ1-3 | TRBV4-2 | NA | TGTGCCAGCAGCACCGGGGGTCGAGGAAACACCATATATTTT | CASSTGGRGNTIYF
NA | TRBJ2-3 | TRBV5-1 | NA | TGCGCCAGCCGTCACCAGGCCACTAGCACAGATACGCAGTATTTT | CASRHQATSTDTQYF
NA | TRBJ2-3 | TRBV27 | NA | TGTGCCAGCAGGGCAGGGCTGACAGATACGCAGTATTTT | CASRAGLTDTQYF
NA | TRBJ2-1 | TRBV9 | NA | TGTGCCAGCAGCGTAGCTCCGGGACTGAGCTACAATGAGCAGTTCTTC | CASSVAPGLSYNEQFF
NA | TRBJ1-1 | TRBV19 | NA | TGTGCCAGTAGTTCAACAGGGATGACTGAAGCTTTCTTT | CASSSTGMTEAFF
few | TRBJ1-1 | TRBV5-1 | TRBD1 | TGCGCCAGCAGCGACGGGACAGCGAACACTGAAGCTTTCTTT | CASSDGTANTEAFF
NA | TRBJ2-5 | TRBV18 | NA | TGTGCCAGCTCACCATCAGGGACGCCCGGGACCCAGTACTTC | CASSPSGTPGTQYF
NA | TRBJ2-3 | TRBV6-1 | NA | TGTGCCAGCAGGTGGTTCCCGGGTCCGCAGTATTTT | CASRWFPGPQYF
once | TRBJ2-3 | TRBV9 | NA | TGTGCCAGCAGCCCCATCTTCGGGGAATTAGATACGCAGTATTTT | CASSPIFGELDTQYF
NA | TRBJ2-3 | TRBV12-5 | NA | TGTGCTAGTGGTCTAACGAGGACAGATACGCAGTATTTT | CASGLTRTDTQYF
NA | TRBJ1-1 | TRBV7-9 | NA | TGTGCCAGCAGCTTATGGGGGATGAACACTGAAGCTTTCTTT | CASSLWGMNTEAFF